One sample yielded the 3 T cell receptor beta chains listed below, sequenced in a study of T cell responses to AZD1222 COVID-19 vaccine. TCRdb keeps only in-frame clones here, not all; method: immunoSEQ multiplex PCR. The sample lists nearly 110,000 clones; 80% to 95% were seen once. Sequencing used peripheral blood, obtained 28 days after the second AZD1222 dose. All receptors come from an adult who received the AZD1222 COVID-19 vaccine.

This chain's CDR3 is CASGLHWGADPYEQYF. The CDR3 region has the DNA TGTGCTAGTGGACTACATTGGGGCGCGGACCCCTACGAGCAGTACTTC. This rearrangement joins TRBV12-5 to TRBJ2-7, with a weak D call TRBD1 (5 bases). Trimming left V 6 bases short and J 2 bases short, with 20 bases between. The CDR3 loop spans 16 amino acids. Germline V lookup: CDR1 LGHNT, CDR2 FRNRAP.

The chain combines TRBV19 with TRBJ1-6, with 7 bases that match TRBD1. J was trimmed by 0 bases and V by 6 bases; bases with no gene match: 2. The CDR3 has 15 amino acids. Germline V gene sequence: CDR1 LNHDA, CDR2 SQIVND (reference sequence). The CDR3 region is CASRRDSSYNSPLHF. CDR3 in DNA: TGTGCCAGTAGGAGGGACAGCTCCTATAATTCACCCCTCCACTTT.

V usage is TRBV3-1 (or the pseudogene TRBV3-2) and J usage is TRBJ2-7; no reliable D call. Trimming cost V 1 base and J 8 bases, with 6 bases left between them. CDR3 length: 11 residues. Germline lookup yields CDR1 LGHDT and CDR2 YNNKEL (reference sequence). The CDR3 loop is CASSQGQKQYF. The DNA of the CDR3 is TGTGCCAGCAGCCAAGGGCAGAAGCAGTACTTC.